Listed below are T cell receptor beta chains from one sample, sequenced in a study of CD8+CD57+ T cells in acquired aplastic anemia. TCRdb analysed the reads with MiXCR anew, one entry per CDR3 protein. The sample consists of more than 250,000 distinct CDR3 sequences, around 60% of them appearing once. Sequencing was carried out using sorted CD4+, CD8+, or CD8+CD57+ T cells (not recorded which) from PBMCs. The receptors stem from a human donor with severe aplastic anemia or a healthy control (not recorded which). Both conserved end residues are part of each CDR3. A D gene is named only where the DNA matches it firmly. The size entry is marked missing in some rows and otherwise reads once, few, many or a size class.

-	TRBV5-8	TRBJ1-3	many	TGTGCCAGCAGCTTGGGGGTCTCTGGAAACACCATATATTTT	CASSLGVSGNTIYF
TRBD1	TRBV20-1	TRBJ2-5	many	TGCAGTGCTCATAATGACAGGGAAGAGACCCAGTACTTC	CSAHNDREETQYF
-	TRBV19	TRBJ2-2	-	TGTGCCAGTAGTATTAGGGGGACTTCGAACACCGGGGAGCTGTTTTTT	CASSIRGTSNTGELFF
-	TRBV18	TRBJ1-5	-	TGTGCCAGCTCACCATTCACGGGAGACAATCAGCCCCAGCATTTT	CASSPFTGDNQPQHF
-	TRBV24-1	TRBJ1-2	few	TGTGCCACCAGTCCTCCGACAGACAGCTATGGCTACACCTTC	CATSPPTDSYGYTF
-	TRBV5-8	TRBJ2-2	-	TGTGCCAGCAGCTTGAAGTATTTCACCGGGGAGCTGTTTTTT	CASSLKYFTGELFF
TRBD1	TRBV24-1	TRBJ1-5	-	TGTGCCCCGTTCCCCTACAGGGGAGGACAGCCCCAGCATTTT	CAPFPYRGGQPQHF
TRBD1	TRBV11-2	TRBJ1-1	-	TGTGCCAGCTCACCACCGGGACAGCTGAACACTGAAGCTTTCTTT	CASSPPGQLNTEAFF
TRBD1	TRBV19	TRBJ1-5	-	TGTGCCAGTAGTACCACGTGGACAGGGAGGCAGCCCCAGCATTTT	CASSTTWTGRQPQHF
TRBD2	TRBV15	TRBJ2-7	few	TGTGCCACCAGCCAAACGGGAGGGTATGAGCAGTACTTC	CATSQTGGYEQYF
-	TRBV5-1	TRBJ2-3	-	TGCGCCAGCAGCTTGGTGTCGGGGGGCCCAGATACGCAGTATTTT	CASSLVSGGPDTQYF
-	TRBV9	TRBJ2-1	-	TGTGCCAGCAGCTGGACCACCAATGAGCAGTTCTTC	CASSWTTNEQFF
-	TRBV10-2	TRBJ2-7	-	TGCGCCAGCAGAGAAAACTACGAGCAGTACTTC	CASRENYEQYF
TRBD1	TRBV19	TRBJ1-5	-	TGTGCCAGTAGTAGGGGGACAGGGGCGTCCAATCAGCCCCAGCATTTT	CASSRGTGASNQPQHF
-	TRBV20-1	TRBJ1-1	-	TGCAGTGCTAGAGATCCTTGGTGGGAGGCTTTCTTT	CSARDPWWEAFF
TRBD2	TRBV19	TRBJ2-3	many	TGTGCCAGTAGTATTGGGAGGGAAAGCACAGATACGCAGTATTTT	CASSIGRESTDTQYF
TRBD1	TRBV24-1	TRBJ1-5	-	TGTGCTACAGGGGACGGCAATCAGCCCCAGCATTTT	CATGDGNQPQHF
-	TRBV15	TRBJ1-3	-	TGTGCCACCAGCGGCCTCAGGGCCCTCTCTGGAAACACCATATATTTT	CATSGLRALSGNTIYF
-	TRBV15	TRBJ2-1	few	TGTGCCACCAGCAGCGGTAATGAGCAGTTCTTC	CATSSGNEQFF
-	TRBV5-1	TRBJ2-2	once	TGCGCCAGCAGCTTGGCGTTGCTAGCGGGGGAGCTGTTTTTT	CASSLALLAGELFF
TRBD1	TRBV5-1	TRBJ1-1	-	TGCGCCAGCAACAAAGACAGGGGAGGCACTGAAGCTTTCTTT	CASNKDRGGTEAFF
-	TRBV19	TRBJ2-7	many	TGTGCCAGTAGTATGGATGCGGGGTACGAGCAGTACTTC	CASSMDAGYEQYF
TRBD1	TRBV2	TRBJ1-5	-	TGTGCCAGCAGGACGGAGGGGGCGGTTCAGCCCCAGCATTTT	CASRTEGAVQPQHF
TRBD2	TRBV5-4	TRBJ2-3	-	TGTGCCAGCAGCCGCACTAGCGGGGGTCCCACAGATACGCAGTATTTT	CASSRTSGGPTDTQYF
TRBD1	TRBV5-1	TRBJ2-3	-	TGCGCCAGCAGCCTCGGACAGGGCAGCAGCACAGATACGCAGTATTTT	CASSLGQGSSTDTQYF
TRBD1	TRBV9	TRBJ2-7	few	TGTGCCAGCAGCGTAGAGCAGGGGGCCTACGAGCAGTACTTC	CASSVEQGAYEQYF
-	TRBV7-8	TRBJ2-2	many	TGTGCCAGCAGCCCCCGGACGGGCGGGGAGCTGTTTTTT	CASSPRTGGELFF
TRBD1	TRBV2	TRBJ2-7	-	TGTGCCAGCAGCGGACAGGCACTCTACGAGCAGTACTTC	CASSGQALYEQYF
TRBD2	TRBV20-1	TRBJ2-5	-	TGCAGTGCTCCCCCTAGCGGGAACCAAGAGACCCAGTACTTC	CSAPPSGNQETQYF
-	TRBV20-1	TRBJ2-5	-	TGCAGTGCTAGTAGACTACCACAAGAGACCCAGTACTTC	CSASRLPQETQYF
TRBD1	TRBV12-3/TRBV12-4	TRBJ1-1	-	TGTGCCAGCAGTTCCCGAGGACAGGGGAACACTGAAGCTTTCTTT	CASSSRGQGNTEAFF
-	TRBV2	TRBJ2-3	once	TGTGCCAGCAGTGTCGGGACCTACGCAGATACGCAGTATTTT	CASSVGTYADTQYF
TRBD2	TRBV20-1	TRBJ2-7	-	TGCAGTGCTAGAGGGGCGACTAGCGGGATGGGCTACGAGCAGTACTTC	CSARGATSGMGYEQYF
TRBD2	TRBV7-2	TRBJ2-4	-	TGTGCCAGCAGCTTAGGTCGTCGACTAGCGGGGGGGAAAAACATTCAGTACTTC	CASSLGRRLAGGKNIQYF
TRBD1	TRBV20-1	TRBJ2-7	-	TGCAGTGCTAGACCCGAGGACAGGGTATCCTACGAGCAGTACTTC	CSARPEDRVSYEQYF
-	TRBV25-1	TRBJ1-6	-	TGTGCCAGCAGTGCAGGGCTCCATTCACCCCTCCACTTT	CASSAGLHSPLHF
TRBD1	TRBV5-8	TRBJ2-5	many	TGTGCCAGCAGCCCGCTAGAGACAGGGCAGAAGACCCAGTACTTC	CASSPLETGQKTQYF
-	TRBV7-9	TRBJ1-1	-	TGTGGGAGCAGCTTAAGACAGGCGAACACTGAAGCTTTCTTT	CGSSLRQANTEAFF
-	TRBV7-7	TRBJ1-1	many	TGTGCTAGCACTCTTAGAGGGGGCACTGAAGCTTTCTTT	CASTLRGGTEAFF
-	TRBV20-1	TRBJ1-6	many	TGCAGTGCTAGAGTTGGAAGGGTCTATAATTCACCCCTCCACTTT	CSARVGRVYNSPLHF
TRBD1	TRBV7-8	TRBJ2-3	many	TGTGCCAGCAGCTCTGAACCGGGACAGGCTACAGATACGCAGTATTTT	CASSSEPGQATDTQYF
-	TRBV11-1	TRBJ2-1	-	TGTGCCAGCAGCTTAGGTTTAGCCCAGTACAATGAGCAGTTCTTC	CASSLGLAQYNEQFF
TRBD2	TRBV9	TRBJ2-5	-	TGTGCCAGCAGCGAGAGGACTAGCGGGGAGCGAGAGACCCAGTACTTC	CASSERTSGERETQYF
TRBD2	TRBV7-2	TRBJ2-5	once	TGTGCCAGCAGCTTAGGTCGTCGACTAGCGGGTCTCCAAGAGACCCAGTACTTC	CASSLGRRLAGLQETQYF
-	TRBV20-1	TRBJ2-4	many	TGCAGTGCTAGAGAAGGGGGAAAAAACATTCAGTACTTC	CSAREGGKNIQYF
-	TRBV20-1	TRBJ1-5	few	TGCAGTGCTAGAAGATTTGTTGGTAGCAATCAGCCCCAGCATTTT	CSARRFVGSNQPQHF
-	TRBV10-3	TRBJ1-1	-	TGTGCCATCAGTGAGCATGAGGCTAAGTACTCTGAAGCTTTCTTT	CAISEHEAKYSEAFF
-	TRBV25-1	TRBJ2-1	-	TGTGCCAGCAATTCAGGTTACAATGAGCAGTTCTTC	CASNSGYNEQFF
TRBD1	TRBV14	TRBJ2-1	once	TGTGCCAGCAGCCGGACAGGGGGCAGGTGCAATGAGCAGTTCTTC	CASSRTGGRCNEQFF
-	TRBV29-1	TRBJ1-2	few	TGCAGCGTTGACGACAGCGCTGTTAACTATGGCTACACCTTC	CSVDDSAVNYGYTF
TRBD1	TRBV7-9	TRBJ1-5	-	TGTGCCAGCAGCTTAGAGGGACAGGGGGCGTCAAATCAGCCCCAGCATTTT	CASSLEGQGASNQPQHF
TRBD2	TRBV7-2	TRBJ2-5	once	TGTGCCAGCAGCTTACGGAGTAGCGGGGGGGGACCGGGTGGGACCCAGTACTTC	CASSLRSSGGGPGGTQYF
-	TRBV7-8	TRBJ2-3	many	TGTGCCAGCAGCCCCCGAGGTGCAGGCGGCACAGATACGCAGTATTTT	CASSPRGAGGTDTQYF
-	TRBV20-1	TRBJ1-2	-	TGCAGTGCTAGACGGACCGGGGCCGAGGACTATGGCTACACCTTC	CSARRTGAEDYGYTF
-	TRBV7-3	TRBJ2-5	-	TGTGCCAGCAGCTTAGGGGGGCCAGGGCGACAAGAGACCCAGTACTTC	CASSLGGPGRQETQYF
-	TRBV7-2	TRBJ2-3	-	TGTGCCAGCAGCTGGCGTGGGCACGGGGGCACAGATACGCAGTATTTT	CASSWRGHGGTDTQYF
-	TRBV9	TRBJ2-5	many	TGTGCCAGCAGCCCCAGGGCAGCGGAAGAGACCCAGTACTTC	CASSPRAAEETQYF
-	TRBV6-1	TRBJ2-7	many	TGTGCCAGCAGGGAGGGGTACACCTACGAGCAGTACTTC	CASREGYTYEQYF